The 20 T cell receptor beta chains given below trace back to one sample, sequenced in a study of Ad26.COV2.S vaccination and SARS-CoV-2 variants. Treatment reported: 19 received Ad26.COV2.S at low or high dose, single or two shots; several received placebo; per-sample allocation not given. On day 63 after the first injection, vaccine and placebo recipients gave samples. TCRdb's copy holds only in-frame clones and misses some; the assay was immunoSEQ multiplex PCR. The sample yields around 320,000 clones, over 80% seen once. Here the sequenced sample was peripheral blood, taken in a trial of Ad26.COV2.S vaccine versus placebo. These receptors originate from a person between 18 and 65 years old who received the Ad26.COV2.S COVID-19 vaccine or a placebo.

V is TRBV30 and J is TRBJ1-5; 7 bases align to TRBD1. The germline CDR1 and CDR2 sequences are GTSNPN and SVGIG (reference sequence). The junction had 6 bases not matched to a gene; V was cut back by 5 bases and J by 2 bases. The CDR3 length is 14 residues. Here the CDR3 reads CAWGTGVGNQPQHF. In DNA, the CDR3 is TGTGCCTGGGGTACAGGGGTGGGCAATCAGCCCCAGCATTTT.

J is TRBJ2-2 and V is TRBV7-9, with D perhaps matching TRBD1 (5 bases). This CDR3 spans 16 amino acids. Germline CDR1 and CDR2: SEHNR and FQNEAQ (reference sequence). V lost 0 bases, J lost 1 base, and 9 bases lay in between. The CDR3 here is CASSLAGRGNTGELFF. In DNA, the CDR3 is TGTGCCAGCAGCTTAGCGGGTAGGGGGAACACCGGGGAGCTGTTTTTT.

The CDR3 reads CASSIESTATEAFF. The DNA of the CDR3 is TGTGCCAGTAGTATAGAGTCGACAGCCACTGAAGCTTTCTTT. The V gene is TRBV19, the J gene TRBJ1-1, with TRBD1 as a possible D gene (5 bases). CDR3 size: 14 residues. The V gene's germline CDR1 is LNHDA and CDR2 SQIVND (reference sequence). The V end lost 0 bases, the J end lost 4 bases, and 9 bases lay between the germline ends.

The chain is built from TRBV11-3 and TRBJ2-7; D remains ambiguous. Germline V CDR1 and CDR2: SGHNT, YENEEA. The CDR3 has 13 residues. V was clipped by 7 bases and J by 0 bases, with 10 bases between them. CDR3 region: CASTLYNSYEQYF. CDR3 coding DNA: TGTGCCAGCACCCTATACAACTCCTACGAGCAGTACTTC.

This chain connects TRBV6-5 to TRBJ2-2, with D uncertain. V lost 8 bases, J lost 6 bases, and 7 bases lay in between. In germline, CDR1 is MNHEY, CDR2 SVGAGI. This CDR3 region has 11 residues. This chain's CDR3 is CASRSPGELFF. DNA of the CDR3: TGTGCCAGCCGGAGTCCCGGGGAGCTGTTTTTT.

The V and J genes are TRBV21-1 and TRBJ2-3; TRBD1, as called in the table, went unchecked against the DNA. TRBV21-1 is tagged as a pseudogene. This CDR3 contains 16 residues. The CDR3 DNA reads as TGTGCCAGCAGCAATTCAGGAATGGTTTGGACAGATACGCAGTATTTT. Translation: CASSNSGMVWTDTQYF.

The V call is TRBV28, the J call TRBJ2-5; the D is unclear. V was clipped by 6 bases and J by 9 bases, with 14 bases between them. The CDR3 consists of 12 residues. Germline CDR1 is MDHEN and CDR2 is SYDVKM. The CDR3 sequence is CASRKDGAAQYF. In DNA, the CDR3 is TGTGCCAGCAGGAAGGATGGTGCGGCCCAGTACTTC. The entire variable domain, with the rest obtained from reference TRBV28 and TRBJ2-5, is as follows: DVKVTQSSRYLVKRTGEKVFLECVQDMDHENMFWYRQDPGLGLRLIYFSYDVKMKEKGDIPEGYSVSREKKERFSLILESASTNQTSMYLCASRKDGAAQYFGPGTRLLVL.

The rearrangement joins TRBV18 to TRBJ1-5, with D unresolved. The CDR3 extends over 16 amino acids. Looked up from germline, CDR1 is KGHSH and CDR2 is LQKENI. The V end lost 6 bases, the J end lost 1 base, and 16 bases lay between the germline ends. In nucleotides, the CDR3 is TGTGCCAGCTCCCCCGTCCGAGGAATGAGCAATCAGCCCCAGCATTTT. Protein: CASSPVRGMSNQPQHF.

The gene calls are TRBV7-6 and TRBJ1-1, with D perhaps matching TRBD1 (5 bases). The V gene lost 1 base and the J gene lost 5 bases, with 8 bases spanning the gap. This CDR3 is built from 13 residues. Germline V gives CDR1 SGHVS, CDR2 FNYEAQ. The CDR3 is CASSLERGTEAFF. For the CDR3, the DNA is TGTGCCAGCAGCTTAGAACGGGGGACTGAAGCTTTCTTT.

This rearrangement joins TRBV28 to TRBJ2-5; D perhaps matches TRBD1 (5 bases). The CDR3 covers 13 residues. V lost 4 bases and J 5 bases, leaving 11 bases between the germline ends. Looked up from germline, CDR1 is MDHEN and CDR2 is SYDVKM. Here the CDR3 reads CASSSQVWETQYF. CDR3 sequence (DNA): TGTGCCAGCAGTTCACAGGTGTGGGAGACCCAGTACTTC. Drawing the rest from reference TRBV28 and TRBJ2-5, the complete variable domain is DVKVTQSSRYLVKRTGEKVFLECVQDMDHENMFWYRQDPGLGLRLIYFSYDVKMKEKGDIPEGYSVSREKKERFSLILESASTNQTSMYLCASSSQVWETQYFGPGTRLLVL.

The chain recombines TRBV4-1 with TRBJ2-4, with a possible D match to TRBD1 (5 bases). Trimming removed 0 bases at V and 0 bases at J, with 12 bases between. Looked up from germline, CDR1 is MGHRA and CDR2 is YSYEKL. CDR3 size: 17 residues. CDR3 DNA: TGCGCCAGCAGCCAAGAGGGGCGAACTTTAGCCAAAAACATTCAGTACTTC. Translation gives CASSQEGRTLAKNIQYF.

The chain couples TRBV30 to TRBJ2-2, with 9 bases aligning to TRBD1. The CDR3 is 15 residues long. Germline assignment: CDR1 GTSNPN and CDR2 SVGIG (reference sequence). With V trimmed by 1 base and J by 3 bases, 3 bases remained unmatched. This chain's CDR3 is CAWSAGDRDTGELFF. The CDR3 DNA reads as TGTGCCTGGAGTGCAGGGGACAGGGACACCGGGGAGCTGTTTTTT.

The J gene is TRBJ2-1, the V gene TRBV5-6; D is undetermined. The V and J ends lost 3 bases and 9 bases respectively, with 7 bases between them. Germline lookup yields CDR1 SGHDT and CDR2 YYEEEE. There are 11 residues in the CDR3. In nucleotides, the CDR3 is TGTGCCAGCAGCTACGGACCTGAGCAGTTCTTC. Protein sequence: CASSYGPEQFF.

The CDR3 sequence is CASSRDGGTYGYTF. Here the CDR3 DNA reads TGCGCCAGCAGCAGGGATGGGGGAACCTATGGCTACACCTTC. The V gene is TRBV5-1, the J gene TRBJ1-2, with D possibly being TRBD1 (5 bases). CDR1 is SGHRS and CDR2 is YFSETQ in the germline V gene. This CDR3 is 14 amino acids long. V lost 4 bases to trimming and J lost 4 bases, with 14 bases between them.

The chain has TRBV13 and TRBJ1-3; no reliable D call. V was trimmed by 5 bases and J by 2 bases, leaving 25 bases between them. Germline CDR1 and CDR2: PRHDT and FYEKMQ (reference sequence). This CDR3 has 19 residues. The CDR3: CASSTRWGGAKSAGNTIYF. The CDR3, as DNA: TGTGCCAGCAGCACCCGATGGGGAGGAGCTAAGTCGGCTGGAAACACCATATATTTT. Supplemented by reference TRBV13 and TRBJ1-3, the full variable domain reads AAGVIQSPRHLIKEKRETATLKCYPIPRHDTVYWYQQGPGQDPQFLISFYEKMQSDKGSIPDRFSAQQFSDYHSELNMSSLELGDSALYFCASSTRWGGAKSAGNTIYFGEGSWLTVV.

The genes are TRBV4-1 and TRBJ1-2; no clear D gene. The CDR3 loop spans 13 amino acids. Looked up from germline, CDR1 is MGHRA and CDR2 is YSYEKL. V shed 0 bases and J shed 8 bases, with 10 bases lying between them. Here the CDR3 reads CASSQDTRRGYTF. As DNA, the CDR3 is TGCGCCAGCAGCCAAGATACCCGACGGGGCTACACCTTC.

The table lists this clone with many counts. This chain connects TRBV18 to TRBJ2-7, with D unclear. The germline V gene has CDR1 KGHSH and CDR2 LQKENI. This CDR3 region has 14 residues. The ends were cut back, 0 bases at V and 4 bases at J, with 10 bases in the middle. The CDR3 region has the DNA TGTGCCAGCTCACCACCAGGGTTTCTATACGAGCAGTACTTC. This translates into CASSPPGFLYEQYF.

The chain links TRBV2 to TRBJ1-2; D is uncertain. Germline V gene lookup returns CDR1 SNHLY and CDR2 FYNNEI. V dropped 4 bases and J dropped 4 bases, with 10 bases sitting between them. The CDR3 extends over 13 amino acids. CDR3 loop: CASSVLRTYGYTF. In DNA form, the CDR3 reads TGTGCCAGCAGTGTCCTACGGACCTATGGCTACACCTTC.

The chain combines TRBV5-1 with TRBJ2-3; 12 nucleotides align to TRBD2. The CDR3 runs 16 residues. CDR1 is SGHRS and CDR2 is YFSETQ in the germline V gene. Trimming removed 4 bases from V and 0 bases from J; junction bases left unmatched: 3. The CDR3 DNA sequence: TGCGCCAGCAGCCCGGGGACTAGCGGGAGCACAGATACGCAGTATTTT. It specifies CASSPGTSGSTDTQYF.

DNA of the CDR3: TGTGCCAGCACCGGGGTGGCCGGGTACACCGGGGAGCTGTTTTTT. Translating gives CASTGVAGYTGELFF. This sequence joins TRBV2 and TRBJ2-2, with D perhaps TRBD2 (5 bases). The germline V gene has CDR1 SNHLY and CDR2 FYNNEI. Trimming shortened V by 7 bases and J by 3 bases, and 15 bases separated the two germline ends. This CDR3 has 15 residues.